This T cell receptor beta chain stems from a study of blood T cell repertoires in COVID-19. Seattle patients were enrolled while actively infected and followed longitudinally. Trimming stripped 4 bases from V and 1 base from J, with 18 bases between. In germline, CDR1 is SGHDT, CDR2 YYEEEE. The CDR3 is 16 amino acids. Repertoires were generated with immunoSEQ multiplex PCR, while TCRdb's copy carries only in-frame clones and drops some. The repertoire includes around 370,000 clones, approximately 87% of them detected once, and under 6.5% sits in the top ten. The sequenced sample was peripheral blood. The sequence was obtained from a woman aged 50 to 60 with COVID-19, enrolled during active disease. The gene calls are TRBV5-6 and TRBJ2-7, with D perhaps TRBD1 (6 bases). The CDR3: CASSRPGQPDSYEQYF. DNA for the CDR3: TGTGCCAGCAGCCGTCCGGGACAACCCGATTCCTACGAGCAGTACTTC.